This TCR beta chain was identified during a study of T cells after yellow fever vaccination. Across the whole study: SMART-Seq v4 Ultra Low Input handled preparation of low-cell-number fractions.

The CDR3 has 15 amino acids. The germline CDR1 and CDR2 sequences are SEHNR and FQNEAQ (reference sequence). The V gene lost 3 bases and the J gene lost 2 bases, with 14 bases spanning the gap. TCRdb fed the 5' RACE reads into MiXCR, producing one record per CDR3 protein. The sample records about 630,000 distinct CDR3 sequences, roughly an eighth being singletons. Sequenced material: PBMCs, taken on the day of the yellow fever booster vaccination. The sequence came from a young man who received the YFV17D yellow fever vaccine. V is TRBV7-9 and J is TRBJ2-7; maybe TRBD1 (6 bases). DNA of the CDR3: TGTGCCAGCAGCTTTCAGGGGCGACCAACCTACGAGCAGTACTTC. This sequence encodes CASSFQGRPTYEQYF.